Sequencing of this TCR beta chain was carried out in a study of blood T cell repertoires in COVID-19. In the authors' methods: Amplification with reference gene primers provided the estimates of nucleated cell counts. Assay: immunoSEQ multiplex PCR; the TCRdb copy retains only in-frame clones and omits some. The V and J calls and clone size were taken over from that table, and D and trimming were inferred from the DNA. The sample carries over 80,000 clones, 80% recorded once. Germline loops: CDR1 MNHEY, CDR2 SVGAGI. The CDR3 consists of 13 residues. Between the trimmed V and J ends, which lost 6 bases and 4 bases, there was a span of 10 bases.

The sequence was obtained from a woman between 70 and 85 years old with acute or convalescent COVID-19. This sequence joins TRBV6-5 and TRBJ2-1; D not certain. Sequenced: peripheral blood. Here the CDR3 reads CASSPPPYNEQFF. CDR3 nucleotide sequence: TGTGCCAGCAGCCCCCCCCCGTACAATGAGCAGTTCTTC.